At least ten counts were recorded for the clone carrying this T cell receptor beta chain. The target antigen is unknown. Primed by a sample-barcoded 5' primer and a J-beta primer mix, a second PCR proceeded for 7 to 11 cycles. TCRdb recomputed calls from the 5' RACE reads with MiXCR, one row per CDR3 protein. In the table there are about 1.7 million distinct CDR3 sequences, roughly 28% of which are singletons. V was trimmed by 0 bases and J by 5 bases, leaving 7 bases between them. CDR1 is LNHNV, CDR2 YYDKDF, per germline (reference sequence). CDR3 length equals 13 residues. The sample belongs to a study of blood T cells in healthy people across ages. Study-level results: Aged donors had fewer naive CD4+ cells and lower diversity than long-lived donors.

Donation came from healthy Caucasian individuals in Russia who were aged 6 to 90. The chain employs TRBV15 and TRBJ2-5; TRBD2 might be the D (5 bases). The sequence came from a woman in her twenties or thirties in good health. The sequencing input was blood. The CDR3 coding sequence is TGTGCCACCAGCAGAGATCCGGGGGAGACCCAGTACTTC. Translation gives CATSRDPGETQYF. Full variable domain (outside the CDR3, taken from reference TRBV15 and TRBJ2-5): DAMVIQNPRYQVTQFGKPVTLSCSQTLNHNVMYWYQQKSSQAPKLLFHYYDKDFNNEADTPDNFQSRRPNTSFCFLDIRSPGLGDTAMYLCATSRDPGETQYFGPGTRLLVL.